This T cell receptor (beta chain) was captured in a study of Graves' ophthalmopathy and Graves' hyperthyroidism. Using RNA transcripts, the TCR beta CDR3 regions were amplified. Second-round multiplex PCR came after a first-round RT-PCR that employed HTBI primers. Each CDR3 protein gets one entry after TCRdb re-called the multiplex PCR reads with MiXCR. The sample lists 900,000 to 1,200,000 distinct CDR3 sequences, roughly 35% seen once, with 8.5% to 14% in the top ten. After removal of 7 bases from V and 10 bases from J, the junction contained 17 bases not matched to a gene. This CDR3 spans 16 amino acids. This clonotype showed up just a few times.

The sample taken for sequencing was peripheral blood or thyroid tissue (not recorded which). The sequence was collected from an adult man with Graves' hyperthyroidism. This chain uses TRBV12-3 or TRBV12-4 with TRBJ1-4; TRBD1 matches 8 bases. The CDR3 sequence: CASNLGGTGGGGKLFF. As DNA, the CDR3 is TGTGCCAGCAACTTAGGGGGGACAGGAGGAGGTGGAAAACTGTTTTTT.